The 26 T cell receptor beta chains below come from one sample, sequenced in a study of regulatory T cells in long-lasting Graves disease. According to the study, TCR beta libraries were built with iRepertoire HTBI primers and CDR3-region Arm-PCR. One entry per CDR3 protein, called by TCRdb with MiXCR from the multiplex PCR reads. This repertoire shows about 440,000 distinct CDR3 sequences, more than 12% found once; its top ten account for around 17%. Time point in this sample: newly diagnosed GD, antithyroid drugs for less than 3 months. RNA from PBMCs was the source of the TCR library. These same records also appear under a second study, on T cells in Graves' hyperthyroidism and ophthalmopathy.

Sequencing was performed on peripheral blood mononuclear cells (PBMCs), taken at new diagnosis, from a patient treated with antithyroid drugs. The source is a woman in her 30s with Graves disease.

The chain employs TRBV7-3 and TRBJ2-1; TRBD2 agrees at 7 bases. Germline CDR1 and CDR2: SGHTA and FQGTGA. Trimming took 2 bases from V and 4 from J; bases not matched to a gene: 5. This CDR3 is built from 15 residues. The chain's CDR3 is CASSLGGSPYNEQFF. Here the CDR3 DNA reads TGTGCCAGCAGCTTAGGCGGGAGTCCGTACAATGAGCAGTTCTTC.

The J gene is TRBJ2-5, the V gene TRBV5-1; D possibly corresponds to TRBD1 (6 bases). V was pared by 4 bases and J by 4 bases, with 14 bases between. The CDR3 is 14 amino acids. The germline gives CDR1 SGHRS, CDR2 YFSETQ. CDR3 in amino acids: CASSPDRRRETQYF. CDR3 nucleotides: TGCGCCAGCAGCCCAGACAGGAGACGAGAGACCCAGTACTTC. Together with reference TRBV5-1 and TRBJ2-5, the CDR3 gives the full variable domain: KAGVTQTPRYLIKTRGQQVTLSCSPISGHRSVSWYQQTPGQGLQFLFEYFSETQRNKGNFPGRFSGRQFSNSRSEMNVSTLELGDSALYLCASSPDRRRETQYFGPGTRLLVL.

Concerning this clonotype itself: One base away lies a much larger clone, so this may be a sequencing read error. The rearrangement joins TRBV20-1 to TRBJ2-5; tentatively, D is TRBD1 or TRBD2 (5 bases each). V was pared by 1 base and J by 9 bases, with 24 bases between. Germline values: CDR1 DFQATT, CDR2 SNEGSKA (reference sequence). CDR3 length: 16 residues. The CDR3 spells CSARGIVRREKAAQYF. The CDR3 DNA sequence: TGCAGTGCTAGAGGTATAGTACGCAGGGAGAAAGCGGCCCAGTACTTC.

In its sample, this clonotype was seen a few times. V usage is TRBV11-3 and J usage is TRBJ1-2, with D possibly being TRBD1 (6 bases). Trimming took off 1 base at V and 8 bases at J, with 14 bases between the two ends. Germline assignment: CDR1 SGHNT and CDR2 YENEEA. CDR3 length: 14 residues. Here the CDR3 DNA reads TGTGCCAGCAGCTTAGTAGGGGGAAGCGAGGGCTACACCTTC. Protein product: CASSLVGGSEGYTF.

This clonotype has just a few counts. The CDR3 nucleotides are TGTGCCAGCAGGGAGCTGAAGGGACTAGCGGGAGAGTGGCGTAGAGATACGCAGTATTTT. This gives the protein CASRELKGLAGEWRRDTQYF. The rearrangement uses TRBV12-3 or TRBV12-4 and TRBJ2-3, with TRBD2 matching 14 bases. V shed 6 bases, J shed 5 bases, and the junction held 19 bases outside the gene matches. This CDR3 is 20 amino acids long.

This clonotype was seen a few times. The CDR3 sequence: CSARDAGRSPLHF. The CDR3 region has the DNA TGCAGTGCTAGAGATGCAGGGAGGTCACCCCTCCACTTT. This chain connects TRBV20-1 to TRBJ1-6, with a tentative D call TRBD1 (5 bases). Trimming left V 0 bases short and J 10 bases short, with 10 bases between. Germline CDR1 reads DFQATT; CDR2 reads SNEGSKA (reference sequence). CDR3 length: 13 residues.

V usage is TRBV6-1 and J usage is TRBJ1-3; a weak D match, TRBD1 (5 bases). This CDR3 is built from 13 residues. The V end lost 0 bases, the J end lost 11 bases, and 11 bases lay between the germline ends. Germline-derived CDR1 and CDR2 are MNHNS and SASEGT. The CDR3 protein is CASSEAIRGAIYF. As DNA, the CDR3 is TGTGCCAGCAGTGAAGCTATTCGGGGCGCCATATATTTT.

The V and J genes are TRBV29-1 and TRBJ2-3, with 12 bases matching TRBD2. CDR3 length: 15 residues. Trimming at V came to 3 bases and at J to 6 bases, leaving 7 bases not matched to a gene. The germline gives CDR1 SQVTM, CDR2 ANQGSEA. The CDR3, as DNA: TGCAGCGTTGAGCTAGCGGGAGGGCCGGGGGATACGCAGTATTTT. It yields the protein CSVELAGGPGDTQYF.

At least ten counts were recorded for this clonotype. The chain links TRBV28 to TRBJ2-1, with D possibly matching TRBD2 (7 bases). The CDR3 loop spans 17 amino acids. CDR1 is MDHEN, CDR2 SYDVKM, per germline. Trimming took 4 bases from V and 6 from J, leaving 22 bases between them. The CDR3 DNA follows: TGTGCCAGCAGTTCTGGGGGGGGCTGGGCCCCGAGCAATGAGCAGTTCTTC. Translating it yields CASSSGGGWAPSNEQFF. Complete variable domain (other parts from reference TRBV28 and TRBJ2-1): DVKVTQSSRYLVKRTGEKVFLECVQDMDHENMFWYRQDPGLGLRLIYFSYDVKMKEKGDIPEGYSVSREKKERFSLILESASTNQTSMYLCASSSGGGWAPSNEQFFGPGTRLTVL.

The V and J genes are TRBV20-1 and TRBJ2-2; 13 bases match TRBD2. Germline V gene lookup returns CDR1 DFQATT and CDR2 SNEGSKA (reference sequence). Trimming cost V 6 bases and J 3 bases; bases outside gene matches: 7. The CDR3 contains 16 residues. The CDR3 DNA reads TGCAGTGCCATATACGGACTAGCGGGAGACACCGGGGAGCTGTTTTTT. Amino acid sequence: CSAIYGLAGDTGELFF.

This clonotype was seen ten or more times. V and J are TRBV12-3 or TRBV12-4 and TRBJ2-5; 10 nucleotides align to TRBD1. The CDR3 has 14 amino acids. V dropped 7 bases and J dropped 5; count of bases not matched to a gene: 7. The CDR3 nucleotides read TGTGCCAGCACCCTTGGACAGGGGGATGAGACCCAGTACTTC. It yields the protein CASTLGQGDETQYF.

The V and J genes are TRBV6-1 and TRBJ1-4; TRBD1 might be the D (5 bases). Germline values: CDR1 MNHNS, CDR2 SASEGT. This CDR3 comprises 14 residues. V dropped 11 bases and J dropped 1 base, with 14 bases sitting between them. The CDR3 coding sequence is TGTGCCGCCGGGCATGGGGGAACTAATGAAAAACTGTTTTTT. This translates into CAAGHGGTNEKLFF.

The V and J genes are TRBV7-9 and TRBJ1-2; possible D gene TRBD1, 6 bases. CDR1 is SEHNR, CDR2 FQNEAQ, per germline (reference sequence). V gave up 6 bases and J gave up 1 base, with 15 bases separating them. This CDR3 spans 15 amino acids. The CDR3 loop reads CASSHREGGNYGYTF. The CDR3 DNA sequence: TGTGCCAGCAGTCACAGGGAAGGGGGTAACTATGGCTACACCTTC.

This clonotype was seen only a few times. The rearrangement joins TRBV2 to TRBJ2-3, with D unresolved. Trimming took off 6 bases at V and 0 bases at J, with 7 bases between the two ends. The CDR3 totals 13 residues. Germline CDR1 SNHLY, CDR2 FYNNEI. For the CDR3, the DNA is TGTGCCAGCAGGGCTACTAGCACAGATACGCAGTATTTT. Encoded protein: CASRATSTDTQYF.

This clonotype was detected ten times or more. The chain employs TRBV2 and TRBJ2-3, with D perhaps TRBD2 (6 bases). Trimming cost V 2 bases and J 4 bases, with 16 bases left between them. There are 16 residues in the CDR3. Germline-derived CDR1 and CDR2 are SNHLY and FYNNEI. The CDR3, as DNA: TGTGCCAGCAGTGAACTGGCAGCGCCTAGCGCAGATACGCAGTATTTT. Translating gives CASSELAAPSADTQYF.

This clonotype appeared many times. The V call is TRBV3-1, the J call TRBJ2-7; D is uncertain. The CDR3 has 12 residues. The germline gives CDR1 LGHDT, CDR2 YNNKEL (reference sequence). Trimming removed 1 base at V and 7 bases at J, with 8 bases between. The CDR3 nucleotides are TGTGCCAGCAGCCAAGGGGCTAAAGAGCAGTACTTC. It translates to CASSQGAKEQYF.

Note on this clonotype: A far larger clone is a single base away, which makes a read error likely. The rearrangement joins TRBV7-9 to TRBJ2-3; D not certain. With the DNA end fitting TRBJ2-7 better, the J assignment may be wrong. The CDR3 runs 13 residues. The germline V gene encodes CDR1 SEHNR and CDR2 FQNEAQ (reference sequence). As DNA, the CDR3 is TGTGCCAGCAGCCCATCGGTGAGAGGTGAGCAGTACTTC. It encodes CASSPSVRGEQYF.

This clonotype has a count of ten or more. The chain recombines TRBV12-3 or TRBV12-4 with TRBJ2-7; D is unclear. The CDR3 is made up of 15 amino acids. Deletions cut 6 bases from V and 2 bases from J, with 17 bases between. CDR3 sequence: CASSPRLMGPYEQYF. In DNA, the CDR3 is TGTGCCAGCAGCCCCCGACTCATGGGCCCCTACGAGCAGTACTTC.

In this sample, this clonotype turned up once. The chain is built from TRBV9 and TRBJ2-5; TRBD2 matches at 8 bases. The CDR3 is made up of 15 amino acids. Germline V gene sequence: CDR1 SGDLS, CDR2 YYNGEE. V shed 2 bases and J 5 bases; nucleotides not matched to a gene: 8. CDR3 DNA: TGTGCCAGCAGCGTCCTGGGACGCGGGGGGGAGACCCAGTACTTC. This gives the protein CASSVLGRGGETQYF.

The chain employs TRBV5-1 and TRBJ2-5; D is unclear. V lost 0 bases and J 4 bases, leaving 7 bases between the germline ends. Germline CDR1 SGHRS, CDR2 YFSETQ. The CDR3 runs to 13 residues. CDR3: CASSLGASETQYF. The DNA for the CDR3 is TGCGCCAGCAGCTTGGGAGCATCAGAGACCCAGTACTTC.

This clonotype occurred many times. V and J are TRBV4-1 and TRBJ1-5, with D unresolved. V lost 4 bases and J 0 bases, leaving 10 bases between the germline ends. The CDR3 is 15 amino acids. Germline assignment: CDR1 MGHRA and CDR2 YSYEKL. CDR3 residues: CASSREENSNQPQHF. The CDR3 nucleotides are TGCGCCAGCAGCCGAGAGGAAAATAGCAATCAGCCCCAGCATTTT.

Many counts were recorded for this clonotype. The chain carries TRBV2 and TRBJ2-1; 11 positions agree with TRBD2. This CDR3 spans 15 amino acids. Trimming removed 5 bases from V and 7 bases from J; junction bases left unmatched: 7. CDR1 is SNHLY and CDR2 is FYNNEI in the germline V gene. CDR3 residues: CASSRTSGRRNEQFF. The CDR3 DNA is TGTGCCAGCAGTCGCACTAGCGGGAGACGTAATGAGCAGTTCTTC. Using reference TRBV2 and TRBJ2-1 for the parts outside the CDR3, the full variable domain is EPEVTQTPSHQVTQMGQEVILRCVPISNHLYFYWYRQILGQKVEFLVSFYNNEISEKSEIFDDQFSVERPDGSNFTLKIRSTKLEDSAMYFCASSRTSGRRNEQFFGPGTRLTVL.

This clonotype was counted many times. The genes are TRBV20-1 and TRBJ2-3; 10 nucleotides line up with TRBD2. The germline V gene has CDR1 DFQATT and CDR2 SNEGSKA (reference sequence). Losses at the gene ends were 0 bases for V and 2 bases for J; bases not matched to a gene: 17. This CDR3 region has 20 residues. The CDR3 loop reads CSAREMMGGRLAGHTDTQYF. The CDR3 DNA is TGCAGTGCTAGAGAAATGATGGGGGGACGACTAGCGGGTCACACAGATACGCAGTATTTT.

The J gene is TRBJ1-2, the V gene TRBV5-1; weak D call: TRBD1 (5 bases). This CDR3 region has 16 residues. V dropped 3 bases and J dropped 4 bases, with 19 bases sitting between them. Germline CDR1 and CDR2: SGHRS and YFSETQ. The CDR3 sequence: CASSSATPGVIYGYTF. CDR3 sequence (DNA): TGCGCCAGCAGCTCCGCAACCCCGGGGGTTATCTATGGCTACACCTTC. The full variable domain, in which reference TRBV5-1 and TRBJ1-2 provide the parts outside the CDR3, is KAGVTQTPRYLIKTRGQQVTLSCSPISGHRSVSWYQQTPGQGLQFLFEYFSETQRNKGNFPGRFSGRQFSNSRSEMNVSTLELGDSALYLCASSSATPGVIYGYTFGSGTRLTVV.

There are a few counts of this clonotype. The rearrangement links TRBV29-1 to TRBJ1-2; 7 bases match TRBD1. The J segment lost 3 bases and the V segment lost 2 bases, leaving 6 bases of the junction unmatched. The CDR3 loop spans 14 amino acids. In germline, CDR1 is SQVTM, CDR2 ANQGSEA. The CDR3 coding sequence is TGCAGCGTTGAAAAGGACAGGACCGACTATGGCTACACCTTC. It encodes CSVEKDRTDYGYTF.

This clonotype was detected a few times. The chain recombines TRBV25-1 with TRBJ1-5; tentatively, D is TRBD1 (5 bases). The CDR3 consists of 16 residues. V lost 1 base to trimming and J lost 2 bases, with 12 bases between them. CDR1 and CDR2 (germline): MGHDK, SYGVNS. CDR3 sequence (DNA): TGTGCCAGCAGTGAATGGGGGGGTTCGGGCAATCAGCCCCAGCATTTT. It translates to CASSEWGGSGNQPQHF.